This is a list of T cell receptor beta chains from one sample in a study of Ad26.COV2.S vaccination and SARS-CoV-2 variants. Profiled with immunoSEQ multiplex PCR; TCRdb holds only in-frame clones, not every one. This sample carries some 420,000 clones, roughly 90% of them seen once, and the ten largest clones take less than 4.5%. Sample: peripheral blood, taken in a trial of Ad26.COV2.S vaccine versus placebo. The receptor set was obtained from a person between 18 and 65 years old who received the Ad26.COV2.S COVID-19 vaccine or a placebo. CDR3s include the opening cysteine and the closing phenylalanine or tryptophan. A D gene is named only where the DNA matches it firmly. Expanded clones are given a class, and other clones once, few, many or no size at all.

j_call d_call v_call clone_size cdr3_nt cdr3_aa
TRBJ2-2 - TRBV24-1 - TGTGCCACCGGCAGGCCTACGAACACCGGGGAGCTGTTTTTT CATGRPTNTGELFF
TRBJ1-5 - TRBV7-2 - TGTGCCAGCAGCTTAGGTCTTATCGATCAGCCCCAGCATTTT CASSLGLIDQPQHF
TRBJ2-3 - TRBV5-5 once TGTGCCAGCAGCCAACAGGGCGCCGCAGATACGCAGTATTTT CASSQQGAADTQYF
TRBJ1-1 - TRBV6-6 - TGTGCCAGCAGCAGTCGAGTGAACACTGAAGCTTTCTTT CASSSRVNTEAFF
TRBJ2-7 TRBD1 TRBV7-6 - TGTGCCAGCAGCTTATCGGGACAGGGGGACCCAAACTCCTACGAGCAGTACTTC CASSLSGQGDPNSYEQYF
TRBJ1-3 TRBD1 TRBV23-1 - TGCGCCAGCAGTCATTGTAAACCTGCCGGGACAGGGAACCCTGGAAACACCATATATTTT CASSHCKPAGTGNPGNTIYF
TRBJ2-4 - TRBV7-8 - TGTGCCAGCAGCTTAGACGAAATCCTAGCCAAAAACATTCAGTACTTC CASSLDEILAKNIQYF
TRBJ1-4 TRBD1 TRBV18 - TGTGCCAGCTCACCTGGACAGGGGAATAATGAAAAACTGTTTTTT CASSPGQGNNEKLFF
TRBJ1-1 - TRBV6-6 - TGTGCCAGCAATAAACACTCGAACACTGAAGCTTTCTTT CASNKHSNTEAFF
TRBJ1-5 - TRBV6-2/TRBV6-3 - TGTGCCAGCAGCTCCACAGGTCAGCCCCAGCATTTT CASSSTGQPQHF
TRBJ2-1 - TRBV28 - TGTGCCAGCAAGGGAACCGGGACGGTCTTTCTTGATGAGCAGTTCTTC CASKGTGTVFLDEQFF
TRBJ2-7 - TRBV12-2 many TGTGCAAGTCGCCCAGGGGTCTTTTACTACGAGCAGTACTTC CASRPGVFYYEQYF
TRBJ2-3 - TRBV7-2 - TGTGCCAGCAGCTTAGCGTGGCAGGGAGGCACAGATACGCAGTATTTT CASSLAWQGGTDTQYF
TRBJ2-5 - TRBV7-2 once TGTGCCAGCAGCTTAGATTGGGGACAAGAGACCCAGTACTTC CASSLDWGQETQYF
TRBJ2-3 TRBD2 TRBV3-1/TRBV3-2 once TGTGCCAGCAGCCAAGAACCAGCGGGGGGGCCTAGCACAGATACGCAGTATTTT CASSQEPAGGPSTDTQYF
TRBJ2-7 - TRBV7-2 few TGTGCCAGCAGCTTAGGGTTCAACCCGGGCGAGCAGTACTTC CASSLGFNPGEQYF
TRBJ2-1 TRBD1 TRBV7-9 - TGTGCCAGCAGCCCCTCAGACAGGGTAAGGAGGAATGAGCAGTTCTTC CASSPSDRVRRNEQFF
TRBJ2-1 TRBD2 TRBV11-2 - TGTGCCAGCAGCTTAGAGGCTAGCGGGGGGGCCGCTGAGCAGTTCTTC CASSLEASGGAAEQFF
TRBJ1-4 - TRBV28 - TGTGCCAGCACCCCTTTTGAAAAACTGTTTTTT CASTPFEKLFF
TRBJ2-7 TRBD2 TRBV5-8 once TGTGCCAGCAGCTTGGAGGCAGGGTGGGAGGGCGAGCAGTACTTC CASSLEAGWEGEQYF
TRBJ1-2 - TRBV7-8 - TGTGCCAGCAGCTTACAGGGGTCGAACTATGGCTACACCTTC CASSLQGSNYGYTF
TRBJ2-7 - TRBV27 - TGTGCCAGCGGGCCCGAGCAGTACTTC CASGPEQYF
TRBJ2-1 TRBD1 TRBV11-3 - TGTGCCAGCAGCTCGCCGACAGGGGGCCCCTACAATGAGCAGTTCTTC CASSSPTGGPYNEQFF
TRBJ2-3 - TRBV4-1 - TGCGCCAGCAGTCCAGGACTGAGGGACTGGGGTACGCAGTATTTT CASSPGLRDWGTQYF
TRBJ2-3 TRBD2 TRBV14 - TGTGCCAGCAGCCGACGACTAGCGGGGATCATCACAGATACGCAGTATTTT CASSRRLAGIITDTQYF
TRBJ2-1 - TRBV11-3 - TGTGCCAGCAGCTCAGAGACAGGAAATGAGCAGTTCTTC CASSSETGNEQFF
TRBJ2-7 - TRBV7-9 - TGTGCCAGCGGATACGGGAGTATCTACGAGCAGTACTTC CASGYGSIYEQYF
TRBJ2-7 - TRBV7-9 - TGTGCCAGCCACAACAGGGTTTACGAGCAGTACTTC CASHNRVYEQYF
TRBJ2-7 - TRBV7-9 - TGTGCCAGCAGCTTATTTAGCGGTGTCTCCTACGAGCAGTACTTC CASSLFSGVSYEQYF
TRBJ2-5 TRBD2 TRBV11-1 - TGTGCCAGCAGCTTGAGCGGGGGGACTCAAGAGACCCAGTACTTC CASSLSGGTQETQYF
TRBJ2-3 TRBD2 TRBV2 - TGTGCCAGCAGTGAAGCGGACCGAGCGGGGACAGATACGCAGTATTTT CASSEADRAGTDTQYF
TRBJ2-3 TRBD2 TRBV9 - TGTGCCAGCAGCGTATCGGGCGGGGGGGTCACCGCGACAGATACGCAGTATTTT CASSVSGGGVTATDTQYF
TRBJ2-5 TRBD2 TRBV7-3 - TGTGCCAGCAGCCCCGGGGGGGGGCTTCGGGAGACCCAGTACTTC CASSPGGGLRETQYF
TRBJ2-1 TRBD2 TRBV7-3 - TGTGCCAGCAGCTCCGATGCGGGGGGACTCAATGAGCAGTTCTTC CASSSDAGGLNEQFF
TRBJ2-2 - TRBV4-3 - TGCGCCAGCAGCCAAGATCACTTCCTGTCGAACACCGGGGAGCTGTTTTTT CASSQDHFLSNTGELFF
TRBJ1-1 - TRBV2 once TGTGCCAGCAGTACACGGGGTACTGATCTTGTCACTGAAGCTTTCTTT CASSTRGTDLVTEAFF
TRBJ2-7 - TRBV7-2 - TGTGCCAGCAGCTTAGGTCCAGGGAATGAGCAGTACTTC CASSLGPGNEQYF
TRBJ2-1 - TRBV7-9 - TGTGCCAGCAGCTTAAAAGAGGTTCTTTACAATGAGCAGTTCTTC CASSLKEVLYNEQFF
TRBJ1-2 - TRBV2 - TGTGCCAGCACAGTCGGACAACTGAGGGGCTACACCTTC CASTVGQLRGYTF
TRBJ2-1 - TRBV7-9 - TGTGCCAGCAGCCGAGGGGCGCAGGGGGGGTTCTTC CASSRGAQGGFF
TRBJ1-2 TRBD1 TRBV18 - TGTGCCAGCTCATCGGCTCCGCCGGGACAGATAAACTATGGCTACACCTTC CASSSAPPGQINYGYTF